The rows below give T cell receptor beta chains drawn from one sample of a study of T cells in Graves' hyperthyroidism and ophthalmopathy. Via MiXCR, TCRdb re-called the multiplex PCR reads, giving one row per CDR3 protein. Counted here are around 430,000 distinct CDR3 sequences, 14% to 15% occurring once; the ten biggest clones make up 30% to 35%. Material for sequencing was blood. The source of these receptors is a woman in her twenties or thirties with Graves' hyperthyroidism. CDR3s include the opening cysteine and the closing phenylalanine or tryptophan. A D gene is named only where the DNA matches it firmly. The size of a clone is reported for some rows only, either as once, few or many, or as a class for expanded clones.

TRBJ2-3,TRBV28,TRBD1,NA,CASSLGIGTAGNF,TGTGCCAGCAGTTTGGGAATAGGGACAGCAGGGAATTTT
TRBJ2-1,TRBV18,TRBD1,NA,CASSPDRGNEQFF,TGTGCCAGCTCACCGGACAGGGGCAATGAGCAGTTCTTC
TRBJ2-2,TRBV7-2,NA,many,CASSLGRLNTGELFF,TGTGCCAGCAGCTTAGGCAGGTTGAACACCGGGGAGCTGTTTTTT
TRBJ2-7,TRBV19,TRBD1,NA,CASSASGQGSYEQYF,TGTGCCAGTAGTGCCTCGGGACAGGGGTCCTACGAGCAGTACTTC
TRBJ2-4,TRBV20-1,NA,NA,CSAQSLAKNIQYF,TGCAGTGCCCAGAGTCTAGCCAAAAACATTCAGTACTTC
TRBJ2-3,TRBV29-1,NA,NA,CSVDLRWADTQYF,TGCAGCGTTGATCTGCGGTGGGCAGATACGCAGTATTTT
TRBJ2-7,TRBV7-8,TRBD1,few,CASSLLEWGQGLYEQYF,TGTGCCAGCAGCTTATTGGAGTGGGGACAGGGGCTTTACGAGCAGTACTTC
TRBJ2-2,TRBV3-1,TRBD1,many,CASQGANTGELFF,TGTGCCAGCCAGGGGGCGAACACCGGGGAGCTGTTTTTT
TRBJ1-1,TRBV28,NA,many,CASSLGVYGAEAFF,TGTGCCAGCAGTTTAGGGGTGTATGGTGCTGAAGCTTTCTTT
TRBJ2-2,TRBV18,TRBD2,few,CASSPRLTSGKDTGELFF,TGTGCCAGCTCACCAAGGCTAACTAGCGGGAAGGACACCGGGGAGCTGTTTTTT
TRBJ2-2,TRBV27,TRBD2,NA,CASTGTSGTNTGELFF,TGTGCCAGCACCGGGACTAGCGGGACGAACACCGGGGAGCTGTTTTTT
TRBJ1-2,TRBV12-5,NA,NA,CASGLEGLYGYTF,TGTGCTAGTGGTTTGGAGGGACTCTATGGCTACACCTTC
TRBJ2-5,TRBV3-1,NA,many,CASSQVSGTLTETQYF,TGTGCCAGCAGCCAAGTATCTGGGACCTTGACAGAGACCCAGTACTTC
TRBJ1-1,TRBV7-3,NA,NA,CASSLSGGSTEAFF,TGTGCCAGCAGCTTATCGGGGGGTAGCACTGAAGCTTTCTTT
TRBJ2-1,TRBV28,TRBD2,many,CASRNPGLGANEQFF,TGTGCCAGCAGAAATCCGGGACTAGGGGCCAATGAGCAGTTCTTC
TRBJ2-7,TRBV2,NA,many,CASSPRQDSYEQYF,TGTGCCAGCAGTCCCCGACAGGACTCCTACGAGCAGTACTTC
TRBJ2-5,TRBV6-1,TRBD1,NA,CASSTGQTGSQETQYF,TGTGCCAGCAGTACAGGACAGACAGGGTCACAAGAGACCCAGTACTTC
TRBJ2-7,TRBV20-1,NA,NA,CSARQGSYEQYF,TGCAGTGCTAGGCAAGGGTCCTACGAGCAGTACTTC
TRBJ2-4,TRBV12-3/TRBV12-4,NA,NA,CASSPGSKNIQYF,TGTGCCAGCAGTCCGGGTTCCAAAAACATTCAGTACTTC
TRBJ2-5,TRBV14,NA,few,CASSPDGYQETQYF,TGTGCCAGCAGCCCCGACGGATACCAAGAGACCCAGTACTTC
TRBJ2-2,TRBV5-6,TRBD2,once,CASSFRLAGNTGELFF,TGTGCCAGCAGCTTTAGGCTAGCGGGGAACACCGGGGAGCTGTTTTTT
TRBJ2-1,TRBV30,TRBD2,few,CAWSGLTASGSHEQFF,TGTGCCTGGAGTGGGTTGACGGCTAGCGGGAGTCATGAGCAGTTCTTC